The 6 T cell receptor beta chains in this list originate from one sample, sequenced in a study of blood T cell repertoires in COVID-19. The data were produced by immunoSEQ multiplex PCR, yet TCRdb's version contains in-frame clones alone and is incomplete. The data hold 65,000 to 90,000 clones, with approximately 92% observed a single time. The sequencing sample was made of peripheral blood. Receptors originate from a human donor in a cohort sampled during active COVID-19.

The chain carries TRBV4-3 and TRBJ1-1; 10 nucleotides align to TRBD1. J lost 5 bases, V lost 7 bases, and 4 bases had no gene match. The germline gives CDR1 LGHNA, CDR2 YSLEER. The CDR3 is 13 residues long. CDR3 bases: TGCGCCAGCACCACGGACAGGGGGACTGAAGCTTTCTTT. This codes for CASTTDRGTEAFF.

The chain joins TRBV19 to TRBJ2-3; TRBD2 aligns across 12 bases. The junction had 12 bases not matched to a gene; V was cut back by 5 bases and J by 6 bases. Germline assignment: CDR1 LNHDA and CDR2 SQIVND (reference sequence). This CDR3 has 17 amino acids. CDR3 in DNA: TGTGCCAGTAGTCGGTCTAGCGGGGGGGCCACGACGGATACGCAGTATTTT. This codes for CASSRSSGGATTDTQYF.

The rearrangement links TRBV30 to TRBJ2-1; D might be TRBD1 (6 bases). Germline V gives CDR1 GTSNPN, CDR2 SVGIG (reference sequence). This CDR3 comprises 12 residues. V was clipped by 2 bases and J by 6 bases, with 8 bases between them. The CDR3 nucleotides read TGTGCCTGGAGTTTAGGGGGCAATGAGCAGTTCTTC. Translating gives CAWSLGGNEQFF.

This clone was observed a single time. The rearrangement links TRBV9 to TRBJ2-2; D might be TRBD2 (5 bases). The CDR3 covers 15 residues. The germline gives CDR1 SGDLS, CDR2 YYNGEE. The germline V and J ends were trimmed by 4 bases and 6 bases, with 16 bases remaining between them. The CDR3 DNA is TGTGCCAGCAGCCCCGAAGGCGGGTTTCCCGGGGAGCTGTTTTTT. It yields the protein CASSPEGGFPGELFF.

The chain links TRBV6-5 to TRBJ2-1, with 9 bases matching TRBD2. V trimming: 5 bases; J trimming: 9 bases; junction bases outside the gene matches: 11. The CDR3 loop spans 15 amino acids. The V gene's germline CDR1 is MNHEY and CDR2 SVGAGI. The CDR3 region is CASSNPGLAMSEQFF. CDR3 DNA sequence: TGTGCCAGCAGTAATCCGGGACTAGCTATGAGTGAGCAGTTCTTC.

The genes are TRBV5-4 and TRBJ1-1, with D possibly matching TRBD1 (5 bases). Germline V lookup: CDR1 SGHNT, CDR2 YYREEE (reference sequence). With 3 bases removed from V and 1 base from J, the gap between germline ends came to 13 bases. The CDR3 totals 15 residues. The CDR3 loop is CASSSGGQENTEAFF. CDR3 sequence (DNA): TGTGCCAGCAGCTCAGGTGGACAAGAGAACACTGAAGCTTTCTTT.